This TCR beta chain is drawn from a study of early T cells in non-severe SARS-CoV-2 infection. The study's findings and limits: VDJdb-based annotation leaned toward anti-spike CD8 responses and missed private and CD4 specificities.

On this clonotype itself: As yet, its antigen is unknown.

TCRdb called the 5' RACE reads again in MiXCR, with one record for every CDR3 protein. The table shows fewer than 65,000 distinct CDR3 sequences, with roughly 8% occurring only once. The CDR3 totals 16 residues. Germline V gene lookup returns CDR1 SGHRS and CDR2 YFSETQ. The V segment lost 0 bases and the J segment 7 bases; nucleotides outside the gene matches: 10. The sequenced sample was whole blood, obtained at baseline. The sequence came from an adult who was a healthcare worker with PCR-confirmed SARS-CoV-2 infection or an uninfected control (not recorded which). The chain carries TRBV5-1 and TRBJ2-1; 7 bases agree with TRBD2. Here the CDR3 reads CASSLVRGTLRNEQFF. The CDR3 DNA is TGCGCCAGCAGCTTGGTGCGGGGGACCCTAAGGAATGAGCAGTTCTTC.